In this sample, the clone carrying this TCR beta chain turned up many times. Its antigen is not known. A clone one base away is much larger, so this may be a read error. This specimen belongs to a study of regulatory T cells in long-lasting Graves disease. Broader study findings: Graves' patients with persistent disease showed TCR diversity lower than patients newly diagnosed.

Time point noted: newly diagnosed GD, antithyroid drugs for less than 3 months. Researchers made the TCR library from RNA that was extracted from PBMCs. Building of the TCR beta libraries involved iRepertoire HTBI primers and Arm-PCR of CDR3 regions. TCRdb ran MiXCR on the multiplex PCR reads and lists one entry per CDR3 protein. The sample contains some 490,000 distinct CDR3 sequences, about 12% of which appear only once. The same specimen was also included in a second study, on T cells in Graves' hyperthyroidism and ophthalmopathy. That source notes: The patients, who ranged from 18 to 65 in age, presented with newly diagnosed hyperthyroidism lasting under 2 months. With the HTBI primer set, the TCR CDR3 went through a first round of RT-PCR.

Sequenced here: peripheral blood mononuclear cells (PBMCs), sampled at new diagnosis, from a patient treated with antithyroid drugs. The clonotype was recovered from a woman in her twenties or thirties with Graves disease.

The chain's CDR3 is CAWSRATGSPF. CDR3 coding DNA: TGTGCCTGGAGTAGGGCGACAGGGAGTCCTTTC. The chain employs TRBV30 and TRBJ1-2, with 7 bases matching TRBD1. The CDR3 length is 11 residues. Germline loops: CDR1 GTSNPN, CDR2 SVGIG (reference sequence).